The T cell receptor beta chain under discussion was sequenced for a study of early T cells in non-severe SARS-CoV-2 infection. Study details: Sequencing was performed on bulk RNA from unsorted whole blood, leaving chains unpaired.

Separate cDNA molecules each had unique molecular identifiers attached to them. TCRdb reprocessed the 5' RACE reads with MiXCR, giving one entry per CDR3 protein. This sample has 55,000 to 75,000 distinct CDR3 sequences; less than 15% occur once, and the top ten carry roughly 3.8%. The study's findings and limits: Database matching using VDJdb favored anti-spike CD8 responses, with private and CD4 specificities left missing.

V shed 8 bases, J shed 4 bases, and the junction held 1 base outside the gene matches. This CDR3 comprises 11 residues. CDR1 and CDR2 from the germline V gene are SQVTM and ANQGSEA. Ten or more counts support this clonotype. The antigen remains unidentified. The genes are TRBV29-1 and TRBJ2-3, with 9 bases that match TRBD1. This TCR was sampled from an adult who was a healthcare worker with PCR-confirmed SARS-CoV-2 infection or an uninfected control (not recorded which). Sequenced sample: whole blood. CDR3 DNA: TGCAGCTGGACAGGGGCAGATACGCAGTATTTT. Its translation is CSWTGADTQYF.